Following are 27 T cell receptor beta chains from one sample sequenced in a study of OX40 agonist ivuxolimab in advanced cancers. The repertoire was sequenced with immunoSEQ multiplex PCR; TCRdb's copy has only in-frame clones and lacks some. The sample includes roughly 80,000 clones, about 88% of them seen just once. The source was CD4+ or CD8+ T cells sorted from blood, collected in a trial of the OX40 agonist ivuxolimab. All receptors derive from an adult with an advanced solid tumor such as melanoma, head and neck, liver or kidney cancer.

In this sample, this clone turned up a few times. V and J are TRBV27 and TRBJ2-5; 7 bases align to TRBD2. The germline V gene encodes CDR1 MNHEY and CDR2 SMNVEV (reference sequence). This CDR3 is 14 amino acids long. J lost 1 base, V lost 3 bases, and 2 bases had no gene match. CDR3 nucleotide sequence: TGTGCCAGCAGTTTGGCGGGAGTCCAAGAGACCCAGTACTTC. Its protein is CASSLAGVQETQYF.

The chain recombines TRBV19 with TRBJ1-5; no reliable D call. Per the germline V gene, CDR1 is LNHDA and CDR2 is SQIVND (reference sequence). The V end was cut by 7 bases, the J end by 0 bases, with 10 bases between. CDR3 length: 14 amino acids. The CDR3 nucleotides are TGTGCCAGTATTCCGGGGTATAGCAATCAGCCCCAGCATTTT. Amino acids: CASIPGYSNQPQHF.

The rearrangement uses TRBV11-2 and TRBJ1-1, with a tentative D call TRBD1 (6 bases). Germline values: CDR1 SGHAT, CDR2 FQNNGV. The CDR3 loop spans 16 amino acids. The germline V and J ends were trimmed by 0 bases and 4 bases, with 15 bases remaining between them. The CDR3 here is CASSLETGGAGTEAFF. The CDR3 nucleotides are TGTGCCAGCAGCTTAGAAACGGGGGGCGCTGGCACTGAAGCTTTCTTT.

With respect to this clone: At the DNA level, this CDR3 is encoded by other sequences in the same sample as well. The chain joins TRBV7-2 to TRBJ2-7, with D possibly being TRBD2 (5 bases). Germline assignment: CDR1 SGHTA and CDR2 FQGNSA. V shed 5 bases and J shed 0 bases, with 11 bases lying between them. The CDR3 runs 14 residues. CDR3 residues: CASSRGLISYEQYF. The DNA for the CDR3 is TGTGCCAGCAGCCGAGGACTCATCTCCTACGAGCAGTACTTC.

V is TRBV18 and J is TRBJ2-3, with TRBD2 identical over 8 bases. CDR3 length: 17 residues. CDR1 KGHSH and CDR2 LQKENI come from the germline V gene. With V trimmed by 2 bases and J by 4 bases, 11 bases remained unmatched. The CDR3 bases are TGTGCCAGCTCACCATTAGGAAGCGGGAGTGCGGCAGATACGCAGTATTTT. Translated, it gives CASSPLGSGSAADTQYF.

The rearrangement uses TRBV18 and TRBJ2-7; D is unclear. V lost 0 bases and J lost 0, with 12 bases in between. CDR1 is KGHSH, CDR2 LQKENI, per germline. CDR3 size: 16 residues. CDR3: CASSPPTSFSSYEQYF. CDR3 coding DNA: TGTGCCAGCTCACCACCCACATCCTTTAGCTCCTACGAGCAGTACTTC.

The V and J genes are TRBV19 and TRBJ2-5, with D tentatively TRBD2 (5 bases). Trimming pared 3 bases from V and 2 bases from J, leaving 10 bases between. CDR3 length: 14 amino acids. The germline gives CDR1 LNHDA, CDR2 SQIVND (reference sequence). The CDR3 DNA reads TGTGCCAGTAGTATCGGGATCCCACAAGAGACCCAGTACTTC. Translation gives CASSIGIPQETQYF.

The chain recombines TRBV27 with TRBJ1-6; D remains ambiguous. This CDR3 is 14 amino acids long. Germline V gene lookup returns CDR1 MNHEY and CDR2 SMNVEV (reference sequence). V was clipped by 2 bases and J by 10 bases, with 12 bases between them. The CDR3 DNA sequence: TGTGCCAGCAGTTTAGAGGCGTTTGGGTCACCCCTCCACTTT. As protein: CASSLEAFGSPLHF.

As DNA, the CDR3 is TGTGCCAGCAGCTCAAGACTAGCGGGTTACACCGGGGAGCTGTTTTTT. As protein: CASSSRLAGYTGELFF. The chain carries TRBV7-2 and TRBJ2-2; TRBD2 matches at 10 bases. This CDR3 has 16 residues. Unmatched junction bases numbered 5, after V lost 4 bases and J lost 3 bases. Germline V lookup: CDR1 SGHTA, CDR2 FQGNSA.

The DNA of the CDR3 is TGTGCCAGCAGTCCCATGGACAGTACTAATGAAAAACTGTTTTTT. This translates into CASSPMDSTNEKLFF. The rearrangement joins TRBV27 to TRBJ1-4; D is possibly TRBD1 (6 bases). Germline-derived CDR1 and CDR2 are MNHEY and SMNVEV (reference sequence). This CDR3 has 15 amino acids. V lost 5 bases and J lost 2, with 12 bases in between.

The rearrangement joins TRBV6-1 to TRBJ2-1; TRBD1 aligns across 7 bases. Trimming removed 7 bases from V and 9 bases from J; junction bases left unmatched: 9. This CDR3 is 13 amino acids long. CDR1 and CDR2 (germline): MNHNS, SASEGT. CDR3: CASTGWGQPEQFF. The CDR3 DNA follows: TGTGCCAGCACGGGATGGGGACAGCCTGAGCAGTTCTTC.

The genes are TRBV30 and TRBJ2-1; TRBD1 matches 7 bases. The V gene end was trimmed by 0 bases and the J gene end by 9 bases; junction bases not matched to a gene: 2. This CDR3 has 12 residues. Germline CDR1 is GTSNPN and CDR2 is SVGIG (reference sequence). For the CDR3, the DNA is TGTGCCTGGAGTGTCTCAGGGGGTGAGCAGTTCTTC. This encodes CAWSVSGGEQFF.

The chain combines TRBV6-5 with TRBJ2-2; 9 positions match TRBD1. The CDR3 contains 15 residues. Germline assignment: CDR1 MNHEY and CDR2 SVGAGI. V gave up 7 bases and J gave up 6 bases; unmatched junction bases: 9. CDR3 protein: CASTSGTGFPGELFF. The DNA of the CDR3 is TGTGCCAGCACCTCCGGGACAGGGTTCCCCGGGGAGCTGTTTTTT.

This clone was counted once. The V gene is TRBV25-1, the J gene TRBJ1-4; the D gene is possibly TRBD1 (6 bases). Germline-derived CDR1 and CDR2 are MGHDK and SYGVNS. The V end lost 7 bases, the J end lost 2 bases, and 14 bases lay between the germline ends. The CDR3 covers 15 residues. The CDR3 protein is CASKPTGTTNEKLFF. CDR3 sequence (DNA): TGTGCCAGCAAACCTACAGGGACGACTAATGAAAAACTGTTTTTT.

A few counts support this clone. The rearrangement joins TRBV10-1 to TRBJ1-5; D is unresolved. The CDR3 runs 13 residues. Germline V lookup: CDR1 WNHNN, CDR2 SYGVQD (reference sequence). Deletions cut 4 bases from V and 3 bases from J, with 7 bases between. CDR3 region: CASSADSNQPQHF. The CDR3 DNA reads TGCGCCAGCAGTGCAGATTCCAATCAGCCCCAGCATTTT.

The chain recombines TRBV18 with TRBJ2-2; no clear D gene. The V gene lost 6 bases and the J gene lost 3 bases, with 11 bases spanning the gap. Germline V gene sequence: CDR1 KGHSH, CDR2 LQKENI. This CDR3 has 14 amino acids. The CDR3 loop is CASSFGEYTGELFF. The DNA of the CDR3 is TGTGCCAGCTCCTTTGGAGAGTACACCGGGGAGCTGTTTTTT.

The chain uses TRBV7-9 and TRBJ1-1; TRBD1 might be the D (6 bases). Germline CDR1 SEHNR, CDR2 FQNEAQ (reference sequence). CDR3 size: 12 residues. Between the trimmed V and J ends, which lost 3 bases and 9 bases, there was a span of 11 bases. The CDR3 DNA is TGTGCCAGCAGCTTTAGACAGGACAAAGCTTTCTTT. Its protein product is CASSFRQDKAFF. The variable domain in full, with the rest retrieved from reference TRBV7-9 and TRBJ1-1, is DTGVSQNPRHKITKRGQNVTFRCDPISEHNRLYWYRQTLGQGPEFLTYFQNEAQLEKSRLLSDRFSAERPKGSFSTLEIQRTEQGDSAMYLCASSFRQDKAFFGQGTRLTVV.

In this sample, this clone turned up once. CDR3 residues: CASSEGTSGNEQFF. DNA for the CDR3: TGCGCCAGCAGCGAGGGGACTAGCGGCAATGAGCAGTTCTTC. The V gene is TRBV5-1, the J gene TRBJ2-1, with 11 bases that match TRBD2. This CDR3 is 14 amino acids long. Per the germline V gene, CDR1 is SGHRS and CDR2 is YFSETQ. V lost 4 bases, J lost 6 bases, and 3 bases stayed unmatched.

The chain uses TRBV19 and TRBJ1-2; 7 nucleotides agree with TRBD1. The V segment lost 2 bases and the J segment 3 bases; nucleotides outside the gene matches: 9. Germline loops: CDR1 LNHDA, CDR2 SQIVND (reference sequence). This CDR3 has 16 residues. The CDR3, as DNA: TGTGCCAGTAGTATATGGGGACAGCCCCGCGACTATGGCTACACCTTC. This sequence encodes CASSIWGQPRDYGYTF. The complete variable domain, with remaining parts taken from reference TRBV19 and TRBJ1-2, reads DGGITQSPKYLFRKEGQNVTLSCEQNLNHDAMYWYRQDPGQGLRLIYYSQIVNDFQKGDIAEGYSVSREKKESFPLTVTSAQKNPTAFYLCASSIWGQPRDYGYTFGSGTRLTVV.

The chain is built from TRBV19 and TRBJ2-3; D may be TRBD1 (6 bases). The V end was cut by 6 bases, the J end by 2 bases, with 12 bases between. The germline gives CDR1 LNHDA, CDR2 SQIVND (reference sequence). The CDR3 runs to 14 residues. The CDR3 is CASRGTLYTDTQYF. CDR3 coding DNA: TGTGCCAGTAGGGGGACACTGTACACAGATACGCAGTATTTT.

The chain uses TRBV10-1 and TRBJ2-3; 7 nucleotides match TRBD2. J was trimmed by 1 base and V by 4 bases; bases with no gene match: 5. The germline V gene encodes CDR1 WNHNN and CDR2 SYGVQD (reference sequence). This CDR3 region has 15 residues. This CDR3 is CASSVMAGGTDTQYF. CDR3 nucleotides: TGCGCCAGCAGTGTTATGGCGGGAGGCACAGATACGCAGTATTTT.

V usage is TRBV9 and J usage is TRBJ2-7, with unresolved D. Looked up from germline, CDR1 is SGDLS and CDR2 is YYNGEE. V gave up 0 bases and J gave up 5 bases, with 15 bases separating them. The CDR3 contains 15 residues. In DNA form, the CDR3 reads TGTGCCAGCAGCGTAGGAGGCCAGCGTTTCAACGAGCAGTACTTC. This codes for CASSVGGQRFNEQYF.

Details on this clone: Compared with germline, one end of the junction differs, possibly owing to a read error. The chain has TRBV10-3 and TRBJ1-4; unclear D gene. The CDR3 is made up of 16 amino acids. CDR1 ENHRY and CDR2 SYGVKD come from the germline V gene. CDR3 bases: TGTGCCATCAGTGAATCGAAATCGGGAACTGATGAAAAACTGTTTTTT. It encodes CAISESKSGTDEKLFF.

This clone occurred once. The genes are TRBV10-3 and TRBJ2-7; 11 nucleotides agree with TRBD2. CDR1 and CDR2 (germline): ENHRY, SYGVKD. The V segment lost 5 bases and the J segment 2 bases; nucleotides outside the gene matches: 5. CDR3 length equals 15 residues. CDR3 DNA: TGTGCCATCAGTCTTAGCGGGAGGGAGACCTACGAGCAGTACTTC. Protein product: CAISLSGRETYEQYF.

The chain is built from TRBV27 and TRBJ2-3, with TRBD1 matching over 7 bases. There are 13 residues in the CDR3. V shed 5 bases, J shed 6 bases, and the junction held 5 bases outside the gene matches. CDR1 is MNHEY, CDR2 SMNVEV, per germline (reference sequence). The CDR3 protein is CASSRTGWDTQYF. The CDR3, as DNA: TGTGCCAGCAGTCGGACAGGTTGGGATACGCAGTATTTT.

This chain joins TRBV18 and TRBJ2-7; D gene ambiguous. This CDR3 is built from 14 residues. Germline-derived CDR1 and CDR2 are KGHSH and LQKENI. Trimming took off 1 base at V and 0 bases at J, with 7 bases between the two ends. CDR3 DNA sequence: TGTGCCAGCTCACCACATGCTAACTCCTACGAGCAGTACTTC. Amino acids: CASSPHANSYEQYF.

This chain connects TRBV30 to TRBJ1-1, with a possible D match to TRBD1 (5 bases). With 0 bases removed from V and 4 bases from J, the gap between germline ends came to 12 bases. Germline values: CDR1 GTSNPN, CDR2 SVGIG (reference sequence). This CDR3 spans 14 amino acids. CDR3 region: CAWSVGALGTEAFF. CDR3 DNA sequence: TGTGCCTGGAGTGTAGGGGCCCTAGGCACTGAAGCTTTCTTT.